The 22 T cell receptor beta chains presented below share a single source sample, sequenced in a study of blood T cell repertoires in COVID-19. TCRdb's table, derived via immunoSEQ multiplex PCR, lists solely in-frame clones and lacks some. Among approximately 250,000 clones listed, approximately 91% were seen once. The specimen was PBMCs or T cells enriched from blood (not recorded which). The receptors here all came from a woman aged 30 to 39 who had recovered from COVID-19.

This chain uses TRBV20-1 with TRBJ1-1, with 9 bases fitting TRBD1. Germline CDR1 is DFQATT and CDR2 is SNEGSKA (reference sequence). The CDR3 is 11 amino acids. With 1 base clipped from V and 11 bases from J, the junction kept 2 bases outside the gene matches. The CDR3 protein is CSARVTGGAFF. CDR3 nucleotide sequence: TGCAGTGCTAGAGTCACAGGGGGCGCTTTCTTT.

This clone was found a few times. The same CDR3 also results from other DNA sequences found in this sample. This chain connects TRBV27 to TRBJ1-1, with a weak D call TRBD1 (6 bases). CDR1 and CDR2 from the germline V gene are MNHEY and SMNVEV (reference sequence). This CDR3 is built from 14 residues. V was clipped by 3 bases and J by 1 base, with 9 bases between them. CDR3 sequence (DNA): TGTGCCAGCAGTTTGAGCAGGGGGAACACTGAAGCTTTCTTT. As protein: CASSLSRGNTEAFF.

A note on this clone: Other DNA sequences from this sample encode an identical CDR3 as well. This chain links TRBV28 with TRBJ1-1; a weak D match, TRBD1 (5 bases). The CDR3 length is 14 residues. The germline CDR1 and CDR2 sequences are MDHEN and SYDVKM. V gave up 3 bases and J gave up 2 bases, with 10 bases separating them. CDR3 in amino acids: CASSFGRVNTEAFF. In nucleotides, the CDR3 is TGTGCCAGCAGTTTTGGCAGGGTAAACACTGAAGCTTTCTTT.

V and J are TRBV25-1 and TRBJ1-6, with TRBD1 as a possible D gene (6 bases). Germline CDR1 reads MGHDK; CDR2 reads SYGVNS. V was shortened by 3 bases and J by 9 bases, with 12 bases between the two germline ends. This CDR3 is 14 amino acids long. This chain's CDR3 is CASSDRGLSSPLHF. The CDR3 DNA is TGTGCCAGCAGTGACAGGGGTTTGAGTTCACCCCTCCACTTT.

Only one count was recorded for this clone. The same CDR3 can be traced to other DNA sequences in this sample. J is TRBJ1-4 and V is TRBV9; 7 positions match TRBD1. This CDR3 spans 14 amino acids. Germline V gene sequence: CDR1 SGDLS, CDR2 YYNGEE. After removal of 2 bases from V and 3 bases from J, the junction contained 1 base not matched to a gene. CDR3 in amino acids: CASSVGTANEKLFF. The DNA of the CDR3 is TGTGCCAGCAGCGTTGGGACAGCTAATGAAAAACTGTTTTTT.

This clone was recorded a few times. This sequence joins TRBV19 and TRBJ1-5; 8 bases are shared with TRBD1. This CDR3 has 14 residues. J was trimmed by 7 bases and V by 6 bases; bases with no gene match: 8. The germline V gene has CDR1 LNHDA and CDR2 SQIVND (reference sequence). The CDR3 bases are TGTGCCAGTAGCCCGCGGACAGGGAGGCAGCCCCAGCATTTT. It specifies CASSPRTGRQPQHF.

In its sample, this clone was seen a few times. CDR3 DNA sequence: TGTGCCAGCAGTTTCCCCTTAGACAGGGAAAATGGCTACACCTTC. This codes for CASSFPLDRENGYTF. V is TRBV28 and J is TRBJ1-2; 7 bases fit TRBD1. This CDR3 region has 15 residues. Germline CDR1 reads MDHEN; CDR2 reads SYDVKM. V dropped 3 bases and J dropped 6; count of bases not matched to a gene: 10.

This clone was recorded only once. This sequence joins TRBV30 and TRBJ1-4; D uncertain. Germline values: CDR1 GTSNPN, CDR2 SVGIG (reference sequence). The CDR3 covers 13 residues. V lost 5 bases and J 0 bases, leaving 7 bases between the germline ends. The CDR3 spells CAWAGSTNEKLFF. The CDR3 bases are TGTGCCTGGGCCGGTTCAACTAATGAAAAACTGTTTTTT.

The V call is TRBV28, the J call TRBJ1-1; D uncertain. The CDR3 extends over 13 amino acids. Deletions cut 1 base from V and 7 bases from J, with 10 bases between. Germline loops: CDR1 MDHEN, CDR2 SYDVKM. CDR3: CASSLLPRGEAFF. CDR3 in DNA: TGTGCCAGCAGTTTATTACCCCGGGGTGAAGCTTTCTTT. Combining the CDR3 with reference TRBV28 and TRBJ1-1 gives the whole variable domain DVKVTQSSRYLVKRTGEKVFLECVQDMDHENMFWYRQDPGLGLRLIYFSYDVKMKEKGDIPEGYSVSREKKERFSLILESASTNQTSMYLCASSLLPRGEAFFGQGTRLTVV.

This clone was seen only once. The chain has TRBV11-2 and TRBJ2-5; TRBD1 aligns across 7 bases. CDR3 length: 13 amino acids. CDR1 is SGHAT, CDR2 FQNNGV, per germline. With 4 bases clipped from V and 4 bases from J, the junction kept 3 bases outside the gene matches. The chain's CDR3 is CASSSYRGETQYF. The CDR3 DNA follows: TGTGCCAGCAGCTCCTACAGGGGAGAGACCCAGTACTTC.

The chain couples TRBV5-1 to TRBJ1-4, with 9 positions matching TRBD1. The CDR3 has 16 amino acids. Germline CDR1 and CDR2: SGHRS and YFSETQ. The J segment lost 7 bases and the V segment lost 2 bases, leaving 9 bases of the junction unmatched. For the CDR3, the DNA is TGCGCCAGCAGCTTCGGTTGGGGACAGGGCCCTGAAAAACTGTTTTTT. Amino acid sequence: CASSFGWGQGPEKLFF.

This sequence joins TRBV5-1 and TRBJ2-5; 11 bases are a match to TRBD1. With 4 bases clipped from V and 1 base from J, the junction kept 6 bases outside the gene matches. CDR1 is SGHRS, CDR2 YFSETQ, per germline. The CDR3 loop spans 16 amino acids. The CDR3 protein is CASSIGTGGFQETQYF. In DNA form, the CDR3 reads TGCGCCAGCAGCATCGGGACAGGGGGTTTCCAAGAGACCCAGTACTTC. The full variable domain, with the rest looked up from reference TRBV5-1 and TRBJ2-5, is KAGVTQTPRYLIKTRGQQVTLSCSPISGHRSVSWYQQTPGQGLQFLFEYFSETQRNKGNFPGRFSGRQFSNSRSEMNVSTLELGDSALYLCASSIGTGGFQETQYFGPGTRLLVL.

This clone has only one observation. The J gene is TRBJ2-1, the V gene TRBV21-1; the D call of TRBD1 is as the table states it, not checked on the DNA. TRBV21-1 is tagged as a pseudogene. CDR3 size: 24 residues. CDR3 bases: TGTGCCAGCAGCAAACAATTCTTGGCGAGAGTGTACCCTAAAGGGGGCGAGCAACCGAATGAGCAGTTCTTC. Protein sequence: CASSKQFLARVYPKGGEQPNEQFF.

The chain's CDR3 is CASSVDPGLVYNEQFF. The CDR3 DNA reads TGTGCCAGCAGCGTAGATCCCGGACTAGTCTACAATGAGCAGTTCTTC. V is TRBV9 and J is TRBJ2-1, with TRBD2 matching over 7 bases. From germline, CDR1 is SGDLS and CDR2 YYNGEE. The CDR3 length is 16 residues. J lost 3 bases, V lost 0 bases, and 6 bases had no gene match.

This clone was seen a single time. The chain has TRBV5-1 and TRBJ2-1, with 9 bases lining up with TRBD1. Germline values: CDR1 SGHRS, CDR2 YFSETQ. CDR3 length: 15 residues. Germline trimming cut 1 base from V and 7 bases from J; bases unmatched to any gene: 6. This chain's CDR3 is CASSLMTGGQNEQFF. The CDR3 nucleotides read TGCGCCAGCAGCTTGATGACAGGGGGTCAAAATGAGCAGTTCTTC.

CDR3 sequence reads: CASSYAGGSISPLHF. CDR3 sequence (DNA): TGTGCCAGCAGTTACGCGGGGGGCTCCATTTCACCCCTCCACTTT. The rearrangement uses TRBV6-2 or TRBV6-3 and TRBJ1-6, with a possible D match to TRBD1 (6 bases). V was shortened by 2 bases and J by 9 bases, with 14 bases between the two germline ends. The CDR3 contains 15 residues. The germline V gene encodes CDR1 MNHEY and CDR2 SVGEGT.

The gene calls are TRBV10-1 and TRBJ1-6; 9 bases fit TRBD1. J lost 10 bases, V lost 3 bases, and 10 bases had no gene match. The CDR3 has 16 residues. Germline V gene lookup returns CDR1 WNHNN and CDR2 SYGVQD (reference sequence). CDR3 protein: CASSEIWDREGSPLHF. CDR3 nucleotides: TGCGCCAGCAGTGAAATTTGGGACAGGGAGGGATCACCCCTCCACTTT.

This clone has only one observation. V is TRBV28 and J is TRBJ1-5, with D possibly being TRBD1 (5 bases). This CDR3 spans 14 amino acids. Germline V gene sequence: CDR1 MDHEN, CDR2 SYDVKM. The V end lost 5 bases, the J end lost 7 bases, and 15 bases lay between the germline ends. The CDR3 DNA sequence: TGTGCCAGCAGTCTTCAGGGCCCCAAACAGCCCCAGCATTTT. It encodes CASSLQGPKQPQHF.

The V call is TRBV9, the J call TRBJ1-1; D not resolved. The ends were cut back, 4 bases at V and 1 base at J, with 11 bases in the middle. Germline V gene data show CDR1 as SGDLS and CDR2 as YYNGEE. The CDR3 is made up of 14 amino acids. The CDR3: CASSPTSRNTEAFF. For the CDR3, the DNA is TGTGCCAGCAGCCCAACCTCCAGGAACACTGAAGCTTTCTTT. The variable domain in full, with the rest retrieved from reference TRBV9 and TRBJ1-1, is DSGVTQTPKHLITATGQRVTLRCSPRSGDLSVYWYQQSLDQGLQFLIQYYNGEERAKGNILERFSAQQFPDLHSELNLSSLELGDSALYFCASSPTSRNTEAFFGQGTRLTVV.

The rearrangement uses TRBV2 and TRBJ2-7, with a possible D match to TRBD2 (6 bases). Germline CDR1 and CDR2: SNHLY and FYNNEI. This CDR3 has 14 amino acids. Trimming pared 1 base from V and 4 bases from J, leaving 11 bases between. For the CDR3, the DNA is TGTGCCAGCAGTGAAGGTTGGGGAGGATACGAGCAGTACTTC. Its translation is CASSEGWGGYEQYF.

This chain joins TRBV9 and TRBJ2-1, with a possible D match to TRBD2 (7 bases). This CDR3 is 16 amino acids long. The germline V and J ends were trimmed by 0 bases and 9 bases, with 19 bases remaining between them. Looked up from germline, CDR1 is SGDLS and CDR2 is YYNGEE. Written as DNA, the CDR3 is TGTGCCAGCAGCGTAGGGGACGGGGGGCGCAGGATTGAGCAGTTCTTC. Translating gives CASSVGDGGRRIEQFF. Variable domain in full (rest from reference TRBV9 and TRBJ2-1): DSGVTQTPKHLITATGQRVTLRCSPRSGDLSVYWYQQSLDQGLQFLIQYYNGEERAKGNILERFSAQQFPDLHSELNLSSLELGDSALYFCASSVGDGGRRIEQFFGPGTRLTVL.

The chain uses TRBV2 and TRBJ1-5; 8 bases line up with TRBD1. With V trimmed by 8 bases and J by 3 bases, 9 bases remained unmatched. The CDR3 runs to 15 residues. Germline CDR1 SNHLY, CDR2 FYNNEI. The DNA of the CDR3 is TGTGCCAGCGGCCCCCGGGACAGGTCCAATCAGCCCCAGCATTTT. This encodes CASGPRDRSNQPQHF.